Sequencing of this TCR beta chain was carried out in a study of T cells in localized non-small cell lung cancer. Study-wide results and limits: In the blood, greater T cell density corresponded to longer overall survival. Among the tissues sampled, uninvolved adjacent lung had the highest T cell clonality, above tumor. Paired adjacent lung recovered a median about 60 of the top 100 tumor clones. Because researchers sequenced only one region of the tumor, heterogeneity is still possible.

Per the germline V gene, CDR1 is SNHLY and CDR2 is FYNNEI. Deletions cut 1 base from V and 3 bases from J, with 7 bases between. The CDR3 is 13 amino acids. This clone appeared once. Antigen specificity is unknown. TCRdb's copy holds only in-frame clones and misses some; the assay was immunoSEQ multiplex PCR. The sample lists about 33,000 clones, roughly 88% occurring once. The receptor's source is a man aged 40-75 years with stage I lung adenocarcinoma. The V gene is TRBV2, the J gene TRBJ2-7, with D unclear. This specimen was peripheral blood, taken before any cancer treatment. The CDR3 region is CASSEDSYYEQYF. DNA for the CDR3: TGTGCCAGCAGTGAAGATAGTTACTACGAGCAGTACTTC.